Included here is one TCR beta chain sequence, with context. Which antigen it targets is not known. No much larger clone exists at a distance of one base, and base qualities are not known. The data are from a study of shared clonotypes between healthy human individuals (dated by TCRdb to about 2020). For context, the study as a whole: Three men and a couple of women, aged 18 to 49 years, made up the cohort. To increase sequencing depth and limit assay-specific biases, different laboratories used diverse techniques to prepare libraries and sequence TCR repertoires. The study deeply sequenced blood TCR repertoires of five healthy adults to estimate repertoire size and the extent of clonotype sharing between individuals. For each donor, CD4 naive and CD4 memory were each given three plates, CD8 naive was given two plates, and CD8 memory was given one plate. Each donor's leukapheresis produced roughly between roughly 0.85 and 9.5 billion PBMCs. Overall study outcomes, separate from this receptor: When a handful of donors were compared, the shared fraction of clonotypes was about 5.4% for naive CD4, approximately 3.3% for naive CD8, 2% to 2.5% for memory CD4, and 0.3% to 0.5% for memory CD8. Clonotypes shared by all four sorted-subset donors showed higher generation probabilities than non-shared clonotypes. Because the study included only a small number of donors, the genetic and exposure-history diversity represented was limited. Naive subsets generally had larger estimated clonotype richness than memory subsets. Pairwise subsampling led to the expectation that sequencing depth would affect the degree of clonotype sharing among donors. Rarefaction of sorted-subset datasets indicated incomplete sequencing despite the large sequencing depth. Sampling was restricted to blood, and TCR repertoires in tissue are likely to differ from TCR repertoires in blood.

Donors were healthy HIV-negative adults with no recently reported acute infections or vaccinations. All donors were Caucasian adults living in Nashville, Tennessee, USA. CD4+ T cells were enriched through magnetic negative selection, after which naive cells were positively selected on CD45RA and the remaining negative fraction served as the memory subset. Blood was obtained by leukapheresis, after which PBMCs were separated by Ficoll-Histopaque density gradient centrifugation and cryopreserved in liquid nitrogen vapor phase. Purity and quantity of every magnetically sorted T cell population were checked by analytical flow cytometry. Genomic DNA was isolated from every sorted fraction and measured by UV absorbance on a Nanodrop 2000c. Relative to germline, V is 7 bases shorter and J is 3 bases shorter, with 18 bases between their ends. The germline V gene yields MNHEY for CDR1 and SVGAGI for CDR2. Including the terminal cysteine and phenylalanine, the CDR3 comprises 15 residues. CDR3 DNA is the only sequence kept; it has 45 bases, read in frame from the first base.

TCR CDR3 regions were amplified from genomic DNA by multiplex PCR using the deep immunoSEQ assay. For each cell subset, the extracted genomic DNA was distributed evenly across all wells of several immunoSEQ 96-well plates, and each plate served as one replicate. Each replicate PCR for sorted subsets received approximately 220 ng genomic DNA, equal to around 32,000 T cell genomes. The purified libraries were quantified using a Qubit 3.0 fluorometer, sized with a Bioanalyzer 2100, and then quantified again using the KAPA Library Quantification kit. Every immunoSEQ 96-well plate was sequenced on a separate single-read 150-cycle Illumina NextSeq 550 flow cell. From the authors' description of their analysis: Because the immunoSEQ output included only junctional sequences and no quality scores, the filtering could not be the same as the filtering used for full-length reads. To assign V/J genes and CDR3, sequences were annotated against IMGT germline references using PyIR, a Python wrapper for IgBLAST v1.9. Reads were filtered out if the reads had weak V/J assignments (E-value above 1e-6), no CDR3, stop codons, out-of-frame junctions, or ambiguous translated residues. V3J clonotypes were defined by identical inferred V gene, J gene, and CDR3 amino acid sequence. The percentage overlap between two repertoires was calculated by dividing the number of shared unique clonotypes by the size of the smaller repertoire. RTK rarefaction, the Chao1 estimator, and Recon v2.1 estimates of unobserved clonotypes were used to assess repertoire richness. OLGA was used to compute generation probabilities for all TCRbeta clonotypes that the gDNA method yielded from a handful of donors. TCRdb stores this immuneACCESS table with in-frame sequences only. Part of the clones is absent; in the studies checked, under half of the shortfall reflects unresolved V genes, and no reason is known for the rest. The V and J calls and clone size are taken from that table; D and trimming were inferred from the DNA. Present in this sample are about 2.4 million clones, just over 90% of which were seen just once. The ten largest clones take up roughly 0.14% of the sample.

The TCR comes from a man aged 18 to 30 in good health. Sequences were obtained from naive CD4+ T cells sorted from blood. In light of the paper, this sample's cell subset or site label describes: CD45RA+ positively selected. The sequence joins TRBV6-5 to TRBJ1-2; matching of 5 bases hints at TRBD1 as the D gene. The sequenced DNA is TGTGCCAGCACCCCAGATGGGGACCCGTACTATGGCTACACCTTC. The translation is CASTPDGDPYYGYTF.